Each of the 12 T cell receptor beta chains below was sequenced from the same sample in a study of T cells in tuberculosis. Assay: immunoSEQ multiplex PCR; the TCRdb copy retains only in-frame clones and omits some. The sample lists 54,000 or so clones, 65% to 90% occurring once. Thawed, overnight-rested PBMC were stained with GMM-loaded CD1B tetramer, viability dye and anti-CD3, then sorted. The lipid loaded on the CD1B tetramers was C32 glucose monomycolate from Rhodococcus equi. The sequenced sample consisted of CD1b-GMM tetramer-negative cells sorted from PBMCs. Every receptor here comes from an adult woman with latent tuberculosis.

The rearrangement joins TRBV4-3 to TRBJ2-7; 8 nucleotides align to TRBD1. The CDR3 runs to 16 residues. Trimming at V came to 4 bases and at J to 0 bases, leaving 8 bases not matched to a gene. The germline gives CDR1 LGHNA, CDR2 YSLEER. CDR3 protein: CASSRGTGGSSYEQYF. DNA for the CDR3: TGCGCCAGCAGCCGAGGCACAGGGGGGAGCTCCTACGAGCAGTACTTC.

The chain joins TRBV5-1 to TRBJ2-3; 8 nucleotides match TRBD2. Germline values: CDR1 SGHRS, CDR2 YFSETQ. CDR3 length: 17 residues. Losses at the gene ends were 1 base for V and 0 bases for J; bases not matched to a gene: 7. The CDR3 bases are TGCGCCAGCAGCTTGTTGGGAGCGGGAGCTAGCACAGATACGCAGTATTTT. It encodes CASSLLGAGASTDTQYF.

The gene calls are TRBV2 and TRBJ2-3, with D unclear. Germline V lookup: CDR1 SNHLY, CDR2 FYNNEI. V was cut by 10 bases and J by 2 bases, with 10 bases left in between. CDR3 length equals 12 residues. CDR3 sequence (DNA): TGTGCCATTGACATATACACAGATACGCAGTATTTT. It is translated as CAIDIYTDTQYF.

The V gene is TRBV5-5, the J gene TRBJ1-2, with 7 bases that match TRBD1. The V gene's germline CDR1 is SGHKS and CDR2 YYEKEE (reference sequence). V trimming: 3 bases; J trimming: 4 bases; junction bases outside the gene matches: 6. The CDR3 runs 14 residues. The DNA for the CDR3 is TGTGCCAGCAGCTCTGACAGGGATGGCTATGGCTACACCTTC. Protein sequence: CASSSDRDGYGYTF.

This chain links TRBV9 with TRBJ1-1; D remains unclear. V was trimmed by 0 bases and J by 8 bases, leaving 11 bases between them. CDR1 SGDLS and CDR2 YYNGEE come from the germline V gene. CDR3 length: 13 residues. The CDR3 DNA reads TGTGCCAGCAGCGTAGCTGGAGGCAGGGAAGCTTTCTTT. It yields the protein CASSVAGGREAFF.

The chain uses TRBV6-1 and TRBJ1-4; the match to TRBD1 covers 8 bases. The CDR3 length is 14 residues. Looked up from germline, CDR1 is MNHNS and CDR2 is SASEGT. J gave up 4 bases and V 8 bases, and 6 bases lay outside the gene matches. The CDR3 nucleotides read TGTGCCAGCGTCAAGGACAGGGATAATGAAAAACTGTTTTTT. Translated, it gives CASVKDRDNEKLFF.

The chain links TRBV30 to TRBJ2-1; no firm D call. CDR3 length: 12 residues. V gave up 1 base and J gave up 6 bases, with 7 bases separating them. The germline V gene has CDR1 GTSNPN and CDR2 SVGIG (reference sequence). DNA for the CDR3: TGTGCCTGGAGTGCTCTTCGCAATGAGCAGTTCTTC. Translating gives CAWSALRNEQFF.

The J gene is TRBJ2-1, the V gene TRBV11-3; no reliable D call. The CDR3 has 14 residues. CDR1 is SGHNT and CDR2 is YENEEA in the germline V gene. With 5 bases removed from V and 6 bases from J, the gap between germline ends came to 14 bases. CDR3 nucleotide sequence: TGTGCCAGCAGCCCAGCCCAGCGACGCAATGAGCAGTTCTTC. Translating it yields CASSPAQRRNEQFF. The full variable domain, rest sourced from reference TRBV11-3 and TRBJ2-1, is EAGVVQSPRYKIIEKKQPVAFWCNPISGHNTLYWYLQNLGQGPELLIRYENEEAVDDSQLPKDRFSAERLKGVDSTLKIQPAELGDSAVYLCASSPAQRRNEQFFGPGTRLTVL.

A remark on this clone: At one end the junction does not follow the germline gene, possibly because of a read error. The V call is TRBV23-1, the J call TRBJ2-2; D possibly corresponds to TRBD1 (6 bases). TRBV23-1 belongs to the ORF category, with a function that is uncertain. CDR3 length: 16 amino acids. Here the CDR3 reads CASRTFYRANIGELFF. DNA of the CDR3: TGCGCCAGCAGGACATTTTACAGGGCGAACATCGGGGAGCTGTTTTTT.

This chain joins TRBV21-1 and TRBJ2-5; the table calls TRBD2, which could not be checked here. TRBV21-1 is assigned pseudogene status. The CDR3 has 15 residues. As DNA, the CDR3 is TGTGCCAGCAAGAGGAACCAACGAGACCAAGAGACCCAGTACTTC. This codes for CASKRNQRDQETQYF.

CDR3 in amino acids: CASSPAGHSNYGYTF. In DNA, the CDR3 is TGTGCCAGCTCACCCGCCGGACACTCCAACTATGGCTACACCTTC. The chain uses TRBV18 and TRBJ1-2; tentative D call: TRBD1 (5 bases). V lost 3 bases to trimming and J lost 2 bases, with 13 bases between them. Germline CDR1 is KGHSH and CDR2 is LQKENI. The CDR3 is made up of 15 amino acids. Drawing the rest from reference TRBV18 and TRBJ1-2, the complete variable domain is NAGVMQNPRHLVRRRGQEARLRCSPMKGHSHVYWYRQLPEEGLKFMVYLQKENIIDESGMPKERFSAEFPKEGPSILRIQQVVRGDSAAYFCASSPAGHSNYGYTFGSGTRLTVV.

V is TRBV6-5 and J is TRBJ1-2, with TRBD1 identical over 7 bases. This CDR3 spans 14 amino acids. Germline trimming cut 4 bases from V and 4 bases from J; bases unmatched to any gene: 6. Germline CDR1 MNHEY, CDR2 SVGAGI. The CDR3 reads CASSSTGQAYGYTF. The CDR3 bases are TGTGCCAGCAGTTCGACAGGGCAGGCCTATGGCTACACCTTC.